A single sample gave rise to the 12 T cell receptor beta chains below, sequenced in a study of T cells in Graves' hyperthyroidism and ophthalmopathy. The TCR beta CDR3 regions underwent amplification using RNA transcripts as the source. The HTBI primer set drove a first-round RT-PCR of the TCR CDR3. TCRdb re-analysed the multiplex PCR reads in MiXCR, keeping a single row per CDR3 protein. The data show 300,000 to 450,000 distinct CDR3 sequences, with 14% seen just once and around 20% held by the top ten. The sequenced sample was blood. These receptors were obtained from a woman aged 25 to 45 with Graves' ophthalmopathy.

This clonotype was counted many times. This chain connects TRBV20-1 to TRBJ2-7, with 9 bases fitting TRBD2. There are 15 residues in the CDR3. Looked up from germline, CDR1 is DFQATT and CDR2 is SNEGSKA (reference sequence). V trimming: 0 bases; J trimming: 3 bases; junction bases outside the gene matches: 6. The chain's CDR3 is CSAREGASGVYEQYF. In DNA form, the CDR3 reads TGCAGTGCTAGAGAAGGAGCTAGCGGGGTCTACGAGCAGTACTTC.

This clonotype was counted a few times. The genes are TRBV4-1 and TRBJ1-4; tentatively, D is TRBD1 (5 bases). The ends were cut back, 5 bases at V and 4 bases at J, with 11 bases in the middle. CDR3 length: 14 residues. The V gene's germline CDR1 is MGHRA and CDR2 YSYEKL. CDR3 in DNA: TGCGCCAGCAGCGCGGACATCCTTAATGAAAAACTGTTTTTT. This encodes CASSADILNEKLFF.

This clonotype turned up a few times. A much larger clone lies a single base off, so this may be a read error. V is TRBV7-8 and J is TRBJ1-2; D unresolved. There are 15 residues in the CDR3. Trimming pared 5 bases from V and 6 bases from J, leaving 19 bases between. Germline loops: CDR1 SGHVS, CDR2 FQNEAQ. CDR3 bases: TGTGCCAGCAGCCCTAAACCAGGACTAAACAATGGCTACACCTTC. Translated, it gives CASSPKPGLNNGYTF.

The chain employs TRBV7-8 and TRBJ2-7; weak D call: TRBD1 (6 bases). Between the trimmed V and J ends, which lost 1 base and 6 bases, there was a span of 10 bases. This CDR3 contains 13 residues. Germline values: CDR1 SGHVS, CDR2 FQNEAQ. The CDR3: CASSLGQGFEQYF. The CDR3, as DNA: TGTGCCAGCAGCTTAGGGCAGGGGTTCGAGCAGTACTTC.

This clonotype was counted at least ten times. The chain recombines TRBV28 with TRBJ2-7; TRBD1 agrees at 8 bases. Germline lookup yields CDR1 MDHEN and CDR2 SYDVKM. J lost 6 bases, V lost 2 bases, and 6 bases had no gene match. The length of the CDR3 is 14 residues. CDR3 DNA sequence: TGTGCCAGCAGTTTAACCCGGACAGGGTTCGAGCAGTACTTC. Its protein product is CASSLTRTGFEQYF.

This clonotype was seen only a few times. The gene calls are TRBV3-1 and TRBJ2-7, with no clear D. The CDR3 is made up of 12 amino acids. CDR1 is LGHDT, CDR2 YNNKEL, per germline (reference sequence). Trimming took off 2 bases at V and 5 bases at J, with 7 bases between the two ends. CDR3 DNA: TGTGCCAGCAGCCAAATGCCCAACGAGCAGTACTTC. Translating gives CASSQMPNEQYF.

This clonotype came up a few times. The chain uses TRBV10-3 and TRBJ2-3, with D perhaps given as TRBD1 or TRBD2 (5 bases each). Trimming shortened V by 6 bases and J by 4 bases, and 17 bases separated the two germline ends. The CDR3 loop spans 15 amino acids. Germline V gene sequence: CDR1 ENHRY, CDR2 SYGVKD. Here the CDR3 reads CAIRKTGAGADTQYF. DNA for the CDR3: TGTGCCATCAGGAAAACAGGCGCCGGGGCAGATACGCAGTATTTT.

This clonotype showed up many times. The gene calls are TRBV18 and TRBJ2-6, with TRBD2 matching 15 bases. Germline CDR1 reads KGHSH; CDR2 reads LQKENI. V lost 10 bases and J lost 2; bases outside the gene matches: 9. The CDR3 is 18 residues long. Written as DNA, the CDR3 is TGTGCCACCTCCAGGACTAGCGGGGGGGCCCCTGGGGCCAACGTCCTGACTTTC. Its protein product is CATSRTSGGAPGANVLTF.

The CDR3 here is CSARDPGGQGNTGELFF. CDR3 sequence (DNA): TGCAGTGCTAGAGACCCCGGGGGGCAGGGCAACACCGGGGAGCTGTTTTTT. The chain is built from TRBV20-1 and TRBJ2-2; tentative D call: TRBD2 (7 bases). CDR3 length: 17 amino acids. In germline, CDR1 is DFQATT, CDR2 SNEGSKA (reference sequence). Trimming pared 0 bases from V and 2 bases from J, leaving 16 bases between.

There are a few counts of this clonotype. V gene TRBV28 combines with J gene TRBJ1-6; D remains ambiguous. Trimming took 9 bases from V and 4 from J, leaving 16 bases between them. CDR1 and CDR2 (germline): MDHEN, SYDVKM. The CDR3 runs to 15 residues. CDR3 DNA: TGTGCCAGTCGCCGGCAGACACCTTATAATTCACCCCTCCACTTT. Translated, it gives CASRRQTPYNSPLHF.

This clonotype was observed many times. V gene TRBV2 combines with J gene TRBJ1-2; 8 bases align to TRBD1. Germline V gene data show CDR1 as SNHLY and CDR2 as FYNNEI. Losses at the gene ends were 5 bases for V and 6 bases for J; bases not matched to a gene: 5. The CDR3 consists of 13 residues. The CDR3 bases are TGTGCCAGCAGTTGGACAGGGAGCGATGGCTACACCTTC. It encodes CASSWTGSDGYTF.

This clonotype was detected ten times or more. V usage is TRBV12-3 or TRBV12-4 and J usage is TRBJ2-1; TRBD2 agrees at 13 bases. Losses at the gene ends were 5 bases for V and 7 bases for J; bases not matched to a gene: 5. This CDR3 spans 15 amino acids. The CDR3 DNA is TGTGCCAGCAGTACTAGCGGGGGGGCGGGTAATGAGCAGTTCTTC. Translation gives CASSTSGGAGNEQFF.